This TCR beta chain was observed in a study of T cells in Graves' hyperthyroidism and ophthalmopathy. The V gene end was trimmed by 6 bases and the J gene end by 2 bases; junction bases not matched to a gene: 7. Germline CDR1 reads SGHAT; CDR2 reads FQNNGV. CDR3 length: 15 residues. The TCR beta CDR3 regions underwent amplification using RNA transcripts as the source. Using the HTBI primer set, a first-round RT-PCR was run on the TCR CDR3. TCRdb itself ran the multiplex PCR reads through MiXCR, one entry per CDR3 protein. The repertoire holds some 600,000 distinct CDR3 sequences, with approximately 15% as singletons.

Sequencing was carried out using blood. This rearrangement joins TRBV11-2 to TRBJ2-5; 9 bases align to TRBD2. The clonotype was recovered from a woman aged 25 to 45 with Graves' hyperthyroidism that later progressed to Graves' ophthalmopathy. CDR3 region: CASRVVSGGQETQYF. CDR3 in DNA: TGTGCCAGCAGAGTCGTAAGCGGGGGGCAAGAGACCCAGTACTTC.